Here is one TCR beta chain with its context. Its antigen is currently unknown. These data belong to a study of cytomegalovirus exposure and HLA in healthy donors. Study-wide findings and caveats: The study dropped some indistinguishable V segments, TRBV6-2 and TRBV6-3 among them. Among TCR beta chains of equal frequency, HLA-associated ones were more clonally expanded in a later analysis.

13 Jbeta primers and 60 Vbeta primers were used for the PCR. TCRdb's copy holds only in-frame clones and misses some; the assay was immunoSEQ multiplex PCR. The sample includes 120,000 or so clones, 70% to 85% of them seen just once. The CDR3 covers 15 residues. CDR1 and CDR2 (germline): LNHDA, SQIVND (reference sequence). J lost 7 bases, V lost 5 bases, and 9 bases had no gene match. The receptor was derived from a man between 35 and 55 years old in good health and CMV-seropositive. The chain joins TRBV19 to TRBJ1-4, with 8 bases lining up with TRBD1. Sequenced input: PBMCs. Written as DNA, the CDR3 is TGTGCCAGTAGTTCTCGGACAGGGTGGAGTGAAAAACTGTTTTTT. This codes for CASSSRTGWSEKLFF.